This is a list of T cell receptor beta chains from one sample in a study of cytomegalovirus exposure and HLA in healthy donors. Only in-frame clones appear in the TCRdb table, and some are missing; sequencing was by immunoSEQ multiplex PCR. The data show over 150,000 clones, about 86% seen once. Sequences were obtained from PBMCs. The receptors shown here come from a young woman in good health and CMV-seropositive. The CDR3 runs from the conserved cysteine through the conserved F or W. The D gene is left open where the match is weak. Clone size appears in some rows only: once, few, many, or a class for an expanded clone.

J	D	V	size	CDR3	DNA
TRBJ2-3	-	TRBV11-3	-	CASSLAGGTDTQYF	TGTGCCAGCAGCTTAGCGGGGGGCACAGATACGCAGTATTTT
TRBJ1-1	-	TRBV5-6	-	CASSLVGRGTEAFF	TGTGCCAGCAGCTTGGTAGGGCGGGGCACTGAAGCTTTCTTT
TRBJ1-2	TRBD1	TRBV27	few	CASSSRGFSGYTF	TGTGCCAGCAGTTCCAGGGGGTTCTCTGGCTACACCTTC
TRBJ2-5	-	TRBV6-5	-	CASSSGGNQETQYF	TGTGCCAGCAGCTCAGGGGGGAACCAAGAGACCCAGTACTTC
TRBJ2-2	TRBD2	TRBV4-1	-	CASSQGLTPGTGELFF	TGCGCCAGCAGCCAGGGACTAACTCCGGGTACCGGGGAGCTGTTTTTT
TRBJ2-5	-	TRBV2	-	CASSEGLPGKTQYF	TGTGCCAGCAGTGAGGGACTCCCGGGGAAGACCCAGTACTTC
TRBJ1-1	-	TRBV7-8	-	CASSEHGTMNTEAFF	TGTGCCAGCAGCGAACACGGGACAATGAACACTGAAGCTTTCTTT
TRBJ1-1	TRBD1	TRBV6-1	-	CASSELRGQGLEAFF	TGTGCCAGCAGTGAACTCAGGGGGCAAGGGCTTGAAGCTTTCTTT
TRBJ1-6	TRBD1	TRBV27	-	CASSTELGQDRTSPLHF	TGTGCCAGCAGCACAGAACTCGGTCAGGACAGGACTTCACCCCTCCACTTT
TRBJ1-5	TRBD1	TRBV6-6	-	CASSYRDRVLTPQHF	TGTGCCAGCAGTTACCGAGACAGGGTATTAACGCCCCAGCATTTT
TRBJ1-2	-	TRBV4-1	-	CASSQDPTRGYTF	TGCGCCAGCAGCCAAGATCCGACCAGGGGCTACACCTTC
TRBJ2-5	-	TRBV19	-	CASSIGGRETQYF	TGTGCCAGTAGTATTGGGGGGAGGGAGACCCAGTACTTC
TRBJ2-1	TRBD2	TRBV4-3	-	CASSQRRLAGGDNEQFF	TGCGCCAGCAGCCAACGAAGACTAGCGGGGGGTGACAATGAGCAGTTCTTC
TRBJ2-4	TRBD2	TRBV9	-	CASSSGGKNIQYF	TGTGCCAGCAGTAGCGGGGGCAAAAACATTCAGTACTTC
TRBJ1-5	-	TRBV7-9	-	CASSLAGRGNQPQHF	TGTGCCAGCAGCTTAGCGGGGAGAGGCAATCAGCCCCAGCATTTT
TRBJ1-5	TRBD1	TRBV2	-	CASVDRGVGQPQHF	TGTGCCAGCGTGGACAGGGGGGTGGGTCAGCCCCAGCATTTT
TRBJ2-1	-	TRBV9	-	CASSVDAGIKKDEQFF	TGTGCCAGCAGCGTAGATGCGGGAATTAAAAAGGATGAGCAGTTCTTC
TRBJ1-1	-	TRBV29-1	-	CSGARKETEAFF	TGCAGCGGGGCACGGAAAGAAACTGAAGCTTTCTTT
TRBJ1-2	TRBD1	TRBV6-6	-	CASSPGQVYGYTF	TGTGCCAGCAGTCCGGGACAGGTCTATGGCTACACCTTC
TRBJ1-3	-	TRBV5-1	-	CASSLAGVGNTIYF	TGCGCCAGCAGCTTGGCAGGGGTCGGAAACACCATATATTTT
TRBJ2-1	-	TRBV2	-	CASSEGGLGNEQFF	TGTGCCAGCAGTGAAGGGGGGCTCGGCAATGAGCAGTTCTTC
TRBJ2-5	TRBD1	TRBV7-2	-	CASSAGTGGRETQYF	TGTGCCAGCAGCGCCGGAACAGGGGGGCGGGAGACCCAGTACTTC
TRBJ1-4	-	TRBV10-3	once	CAISDNRVTNEKLFF	TGTGCCATCAGTGATAACAGGGTTACTAATGAAAAACTGTTTTTT
TRBJ1-2	-	TRBV6-5	-	CASSPLAPHSYGYTF	TGTGCCAGCAGTCCTCTCGCCCCCCACTCGTATGGCTACACCTTC
TRBJ1-5	-	TRBV5-1	once	CARSSLWVSGQPQHF	TGCGCCAGATCCAGTCTATGGGTCTCGGGGCAGCCCCAGCATTTT
TRBJ1-2	-	TRBV4-2	-	CASSQDLEVWDYGYTF	TGTGCCAGCAGCCAAGACCTCGAGGTCTGGGACTATGGCTACACCTTC
TRBJ1-4	-	TRBV11-3	-	CASSLVPGPNEKLFF	TGTGCCAGCAGCTTAGTTCCAGGGCCTAATGAAAAACTGTTTTTT
TRBJ2-7	-	TRBV10-1	few	CASSEGDRTSYEQYF	TGCGCCAGCAGTGAAGGCGACAGGACTAGCTACGAGCAGTACTTC
TRBJ1-1	TRBD1	TRBV6-4	-	CASSPKQGDVEAFF	TGTGCCAGCAGTCCCAAACAGGGGGACGTTGAAGCTTTCTTT
TRBJ1-1	TRBD1	TRBV4-2	-	CASSQAGTGIEAFF	TGTGCCAGCAGCCAAGCCGGGACAGGGATTGAAGCTTTCTTT
TRBJ1-1	-	TRBV12-5	-	CASGLSPGTPNTEAFF	TGTGCTAGTGGTTTGTCCCCCGGGACACCTAACACTGAAGCTTTCTTT
TRBJ1-2	-	TRBV29-1	-	CSVVDGDGYTF	TGCAGCGTTGTGGACGGGGATGGCTACACCTTC
TRBJ1-1	-	TRBV7-9	-	CASSLGLGGQNTEAFF	TGTGCCAGCAGCTTAGGACTTGGGGGCCAGAACACTGAAGCTTTCTTT
TRBJ2-7	TRBD2	TRBV27	-	CASGPGLRTGLAGGIYEQYF	TGTGCCAGCGGACCGGGACTCCGGACGGGACTAGCGGGGGGAATCTACGAGCAGTACTTC
TRBJ1-1	TRBD1	TRBV27	-	CASRGQGGITEAFF	TGTGCCAGCAGGGGACAGGGGGGAATTACTGAAGCTTTCTTT
TRBJ2-3	TRBD1	TRBV27	many	CASSPTGGFTDTQYF	TGTGCCAGCAGTCCTACAGGGGGCTTCACAGATACGCAGTATTTT
TRBJ2-2	-	TRBV6-1	once	CASSEIKGGAGELFF	TGTGCCAGCAGTGAAATCAAAGGCGGGGCCGGGGAGCTGTTTTTT
TRBJ2-2	-	TRBV14	-	CASSQSGPGELFF	TGTGCCAGCAGCCAATCAGGTCCCGGGGAGCTGTTTTTT
TRBJ2-1	-	TRBV7-9	-	CASSLSGRGYNEQFF	TGTGCCAGCAGCTTATCCGGCAGGGGATACAATGAGCAGTTCTTC
TRBJ1-4	TRBD1	TRBV6-1	-	CASSDGTGYEKLFF	TGTGCCAGCAGTGACGGGACAGGTTATGAAAAACTGTTTTTT
TRBJ1-5	-	TRBV10-3	-	CAISEGAQGNQPQHF	TGTGCCATCAGTGAGGGGGCGCAGGGCAATCAGCCCCAGCATTTT
TRBJ1-3	TRBD1	TRBV2	-	CASKRVLIRQGSGNTIYF	TGTGCCAGCAAACGAGTGCTGATCAGACAGGGAAGTGGAAACACCATATATTTT
TRBJ1-2	-	TRBV29-1	-	CSAGQRANYGYTF	TGCAGCGCAGGACAGAGAGCTAACTATGGCTACACCTTC